The sequence of this T cell receptor beta chain was determined in a study of human T cells and chemical hapten exposure. Germline loops: CDR1 DFQATT, CDR2 SNEGSKA (reference sequence). Trimming took 0 bases from V and 4 from J; bases not matched to a gene: 8. The CDR3 sequence is 15 residues long. As for time point: pre-sensitization, week 0. The treatment denotes: therapeutic diphenylcyclopropenone sensitization with weekly scalp DPC. TCRdb independently ran MiXCR on the RACE reads; one entry per CDR3 protein. This sample has 270,000 or so distinct CDR3 sequences, with 7.5% to 8% found just once. This receptor was taken from a man aged 18 to 30 with alopecia areata. Some clones in this sample may be carry-over from other donors' samples. Material: whole blood, obtained in connection with sensitization to the hapten diphenylcyclopropenone (DPC). The V and J genes are TRBV20-1 and TRBJ2-7; 8 bases align to TRBD1. The CDR3 reads CSARETGQGRYEQYF. CDR3 DNA sequence: TGCAGTGCTAGAGAAACAGGACAGGGCCGTTACGAGCAGTACTTC.